The 7 T cell receptor beta chains presented below share a single source sample, sequenced in a study of regulatory T cells in long-lasting Graves disease. Library construction for TCR beta used iRepertoire HTBI primers and Arm-PCR of CDR3 regions. TCRdb independently ran MiXCR on the multiplex PCR reads; one entry per CDR3 protein. The sample has roughly 500,000 distinct CDR3 sequences, 14% seen once. The time point is: newly diagnosed GD, antithyroid drugs for less than 3 months. Generation of the TCR library employed RNA extracted from PBMCs. This same sample was also part of a study on T cells in Graves' hyperthyroidism and ophthalmopathy.

Sequencing used peripheral blood mononuclear cells (PBMCs), obtained at new diagnosis, from a patient treated with antithyroid drugs. These receptors all stem from a woman between 50 and 59 years old with Graves disease.

The chain has TRBV27 and TRBJ2-3; TRBD1 matches 8 bases. The germline CDR1 and CDR2 sequences are MNHEY and SMNVEV (reference sequence). The CDR3 sequence is 16 residues long. The V and J ends lost 6 bases and 5 bases, in that order; junction bases with no gene match: 13. The DNA for the CDR3 is TGTGCCAGCAGCCTAGCACCGGGACAGGCAGAAGATACGCAGTATTTT. Residues: CASSLAPGQAEDTQYF.

This clonotype was recorded many times. The chain couples TRBV28 to TRBJ1-2; a possible D gene is TRBD1 (5 bases). The germline V and J ends were trimmed by 6 bases and 2 bases, with 19 bases remaining between them. This CDR3 contains 16 residues. The germline V gene has CDR1 MDHEN and CDR2 SYDVKM. The CDR3 region has the DNA TGTGCCAGCAGACTCCCCGGGGGGGGTGCCAACTATGGCTACACCTTC. As protein: CASRLPGGGANYGYTF.

This clonotype was counted many times. The rearrangement uses TRBV10-3 and TRBJ1-5; D is uncertain. The germline gives CDR1 ENHRY, CDR2 SYGVKD. This CDR3 region has 14 residues. Deletions cut 6 bases from V and 2 bases from J, with 11 bases between. CDR3 coding DNA: TGTGCCATCAGCCCCGCTTTTGGCAATCAGCCCCAGCATTTT. This encodes CAISPAFGNQPQHF.

Ten or more counts support this clonotype. The chain recombines TRBV6-1 with TRBJ1-1; D might be TRBD1 (6 bases). V lost 7 bases, J lost 2 bases, and 20 bases lay in between. CDR3 length: 16 residues. The V gene's germline CDR1 is MNHNS and CDR2 SASEGT. CDR3 sequence: CASIQQRMGGNTEAFF. Here the CDR3 DNA reads TGTGCCAGCATCCAGCAGCGAATGGGGGGCAACACTGAAGCTTTCTTT.

In this sample, this clonotype turned up a few times. The rearrangement links TRBV6-1 to TRBJ2-7; TRBD2 aligns across 11 bases. The germline V gene has CDR1 MNHNS and CDR2 SASEGT. CDR3 length: 18 residues. After removal of 6 bases from V and 2 bases from J, the junction contained 15 bases not matched to a gene. CDR3 coding DNA: TGTGCCAGCAGGCCGACTAGCGGGAAAACCACCGGCGCCTACGAGCAGTACTTC. Amino acid sequence: CASRPTSGKTTGAYEQYF.

This clonotype was picked up many times. The chain joins TRBV28 to TRBJ2-7; 7 bases agree with TRBD1. The V gene's germline CDR1 is MDHEN and CDR2 SYDVKM. V was clipped by 4 bases and J by 3 bases; unmatched bases: 6. The CDR3 spans 14 residues. Here the CDR3 DNA reads TGTGCCAGCAGTTCCAAATACAGGGGCTACGAGCAGTACTTC. Protein sequence: CASSSKYRGYEQYF.

This clonotype turned up a few times. The chain uses TRBV29-1 and TRBJ2-2; weak D call: TRBD1 (6 bases). CDR3 size: 14 residues. The V gene's germline CDR1 is SQVTM and CDR2 ANQGSEA. Trimming took 4 bases from V and 4 from J, leaving 13 bases between them. In nucleotides, the CDR3 is TGCAGCGTTGGAGAGGGGGTCGTCACCGGGGAGCTGTTTTTT. Translated, it gives CSVGEGVVTGELFF.